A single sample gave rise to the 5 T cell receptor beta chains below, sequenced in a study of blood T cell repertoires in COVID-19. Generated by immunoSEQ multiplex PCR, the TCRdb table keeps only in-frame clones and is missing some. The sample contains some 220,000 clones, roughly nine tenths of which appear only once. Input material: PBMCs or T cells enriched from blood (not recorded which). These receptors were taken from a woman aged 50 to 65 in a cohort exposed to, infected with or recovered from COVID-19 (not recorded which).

CDR3: CASSLTRQANYGYTF. Written as DNA, the CDR3 is TGTGCCAGCAGCTTAACCAGACAGGCTAACTATGGCTACACCTTC. J is TRBJ1-2 and V is TRBV11-2, with TRBD1 as a possible D gene (6 bases). The CDR3 contains 15 residues. The V gene's germline CDR1 is SGHAT and CDR2 FQNNGV. Trimming left V 2 bases short and J 0 bases short, with 10 bases between.

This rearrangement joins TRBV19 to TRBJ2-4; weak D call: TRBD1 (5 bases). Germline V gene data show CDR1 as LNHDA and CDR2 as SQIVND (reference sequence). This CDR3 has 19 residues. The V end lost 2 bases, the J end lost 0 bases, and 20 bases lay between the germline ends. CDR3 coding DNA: TGTGCCAGTAGTATAAGGGGTGTGGGGCAAGAACTAGCCAAAAACATTCAGTACTTC. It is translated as CASSIRGVGQELAKNIQYF.

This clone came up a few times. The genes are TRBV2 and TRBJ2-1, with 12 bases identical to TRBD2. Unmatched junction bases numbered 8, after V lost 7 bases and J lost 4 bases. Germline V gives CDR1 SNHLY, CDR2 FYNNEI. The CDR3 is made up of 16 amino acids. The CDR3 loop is CASTLGLAGGYNEQFF. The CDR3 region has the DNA TGTGCCAGCACCCTCGGCCTAGCGGGGGGGTACAATGAGCAGTTCTTC.

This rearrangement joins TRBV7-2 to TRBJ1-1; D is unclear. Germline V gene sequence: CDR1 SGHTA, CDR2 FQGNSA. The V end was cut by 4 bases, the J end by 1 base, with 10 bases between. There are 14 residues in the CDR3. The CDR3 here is CASSSTPRNTEAFF. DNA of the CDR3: TGTGCCAGCAGCTCCACACCCAGGAACACTGAAGCTTTCTTT.

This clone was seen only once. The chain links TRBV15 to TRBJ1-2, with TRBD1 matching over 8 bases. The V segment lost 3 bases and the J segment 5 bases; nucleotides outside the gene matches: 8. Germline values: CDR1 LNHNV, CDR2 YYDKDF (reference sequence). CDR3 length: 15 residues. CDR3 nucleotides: TGTGCCACCAGCAGTTCGCAGGGGGCGCTTTATGGCTACACCTTC. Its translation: CATSSSQGALYGYTF. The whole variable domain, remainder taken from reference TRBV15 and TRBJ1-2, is DAMVIQNPRYQVTQFGKPVTLSCSQTLNHNVMYWYQQKSSQAPKLLFHYYDKDFNNEADTPDNFQSRRPNTSFCFLDIRSPGLGDTAMYLCATSSSQGALYGYTFGSGTRLTVV.